One sample yielded the 5 T cell receptor beta chains listed below, sequenced in a study of blood T cell repertoires in COVID-19. Sequencing was performed with immunoSEQ multiplex PCR; in TCRdb, only in-frame clones are kept and a portion is missing. The repertoire consists of over 120,000 clones, with around 80% occurring once and the leading ten covering around 4.8%. The specimen was peripheral blood. Every receptor here comes from a woman of 80 years or more with active or convalescent COVID-19.

Written as DNA, the CDR3 is TGTGCCAGCAGTCCCCGCGGGGGGGGGCTTTGGGAGACCCAGTACTTC. Its translation: CASSPRGGGLWETQYF. The rearrangement links TRBV25-1 to TRBJ2-5, with 9 bases fitting TRBD2. CDR1 is MGHDK, CDR2 SYGVNS, per germline. With V trimmed by 5 bases and J by 5 bases, 12 bases remained unmatched. This CDR3 is 16 amino acids long.

The CDR3 DNA is TGTGCCAGCAGCCCAACCGGGACAGGGGTAGAGACCCAGTACTTC. Residues: CASSPTGTGVETQYF. The gene calls are TRBV4-2 and TRBJ2-5, with TRBD1 matching 10 bases. CDR3 length equals 15 residues. Per the germline V gene, CDR1 is LGHNA and CDR2 is YNFKEQ. With V trimmed by 4 bases and J by 4 bases, 6 bases remained unmatched.

The V and J genes are TRBV10-2 and TRBJ1-1; 10 bases align to TRBD1. The CDR3 spans 15 residues. J lost 6 bases, V lost 6 bases, and 10 bases had no gene match. The germline gives CDR1 WSHSY, CDR2 SAAADI. This CDR3 is CASRPRQGAEAEAFF. The CDR3, as DNA: TGCGCCAGCAGGCCTCGACAGGGGGCAGAGGCTGAAGCTTTCTTT.

This rearrangement joins TRBV18 to TRBJ1-1; D is unclear. V lost 3 bases, J lost 1 base, and 12 bases lay in between. The germline V gene has CDR1 KGHSH and CDR2 LQKENI. The CDR3 sequence is 15 residues long. The DNA for the CDR3 is TGTGCCAGCTCACCTACCCAGAGGGAGAACACTGAAGCTTTCTTT. Its protein product is CASSPTQRENTEAFF. The complete variable domain, with remaining parts taken from reference TRBV18 and TRBJ1-1, reads NAGVMQNPRHLVRRRGQEARLRCSPMKGHSHVYWYRQLPEEGLKFMVYLQKENIIDESGMPKERFSAEFPKEGPSILRIQQVVRGDSAAYFCASSPTQRENTEAFFGQGTRLTVV.

This sequence joins TRBV25-1 and TRBJ2-7; D might be TRBD2 (5 bases). Germline V gene data show CDR1 as MGHDK and CDR2 as SYGVNS. The CDR3 is 15 amino acids. V lost 3 bases to trimming and J lost 4 bases, with 16 bases between them. This chain's CDR3 is CASSDGPPRGYEQYF. The CDR3, as DNA: TGTGCCAGCAGTGACGGCCCTCCCCGGGGTTACGAGCAGTACTTC.